These 23 T cell receptor beta chains were sequenced from one sample in a study of T cell responses to AZD1222 COVID-19 vaccine. Only in-frame clones appear in the TCRdb table, and some are missing; sequencing was by immunoSEQ multiplex PCR. Among 100,000 to 150,000 clones listed, roughly nine tenths were seen once. The input for sequencing was peripheral blood, taken on day 0 of AZD1222 vaccination. The receptor set was obtained from an adult in good health.

The chain recombines TRBV5-8 with TRBJ2-7; D unresolved. Germline V gives CDR1 SGHTS, CDR2 YDEGEE. The CDR3 has 13 amino acids. The ends were cut back, 3 bases at V and 1 base at J, with 8 bases in the middle. The CDR3 sequence: CASSYGGSYEQYF. CDR3 DNA sequence: TGTGCCAGCAGCTACGGCGGTTCCTACGAGCAGTACTTC.

The gene calls are TRBV2 and TRBJ1-1; D is uncertain. This CDR3 is 14 amino acids long. The germline V and J ends were trimmed by 1 base and 6 bases, with 12 bases remaining between them. Germline loops: CDR1 SNHLY, CDR2 FYNNEI. The chain's CDR3 is CASSEGARWSEAFF. CDR3 DNA sequence: TGTGCCAGCAGTGAAGGGGCGAGATGGTCTGAAGCTTTCTTT.

This clone appeared once. This chain connects TRBV4-1 to TRBJ1-4, with D uncertain. The ends were cut back, 0 bases at V and 13 bases at J, with 9 bases in the middle. Germline lookup yields CDR1 MGHRA and CDR2 YSYEKL. This CDR3 comprises 12 residues. The CDR3 region is CASSQETGGLFF. CDR3 coding DNA: TGCGCCAGCAGCCAAGAGACGGGAGGACTGTTTTTT.

The table lists this clone with a count of one. This sequence joins TRBV7-9 and TRBJ1-4; 10 bases fit TRBD1. The V segment lost 4 bases and the J segment 5 bases; nucleotides outside the gene matches: 4. Germline CDR1 SEHNR, CDR2 FQNEAQ (reference sequence). The CDR3 sequence is 15 residues long. The CDR3 DNA reads TGTGCCAGCAGCTCGGACAGGGGGAGGAATGAAAAACTGTTTTTT. As protein: CASSSDRGRNEKLFF.

The genes are TRBV7-2 and TRBJ1-2; 8 bases line up with TRBD1. In germline, CDR1 is SGHTA, CDR2 FQGNSA. This CDR3 comprises 16 residues. The J segment lost 4 bases and the V segment lost 3 bases, leaving 10 bases of the junction unmatched. Here the CDR3 DNA reads TGTGCCAGCAGCTTGGGACAGGCAGAACCTAGCTATGGCTACACCTTC. This codes for CASSLGQAEPSYGYTF.

For the CDR3, the DNA is TGTGCCAGCAGCCTCCCCTTCGGGGAGCTGTTTTTT. This sequence encodes CASSLPFGELFF. The chain joins TRBV7-9 to TRBJ2-2; the D is unclear. The CDR3 extends over 12 amino acids. Germline V lookup: CDR1 SEHNR, CDR2 FQNEAQ (reference sequence). The V gene lost 5 bases and the J gene lost 7 bases, with 8 bases spanning the gap.

The rearrangement links TRBV9 to TRBJ2-1; TRBD2 agrees at 15 bases. CDR3 length equals 17 residues. V trimming: 4 bases; J trimming: 8 bases; junction bases outside the gene matches: 10. From germline, CDR1 is SGDLS and CDR2 YYNGEE. The CDR3 loop is CASSSGLAGGGGDEQFF. Written as DNA, the CDR3 is TGTGCCAGCAGCTCGGGACTAGCGGGAGGAGGGGGCGATGAGCAGTTCTTC.

The chain recombines TRBV6-5 with TRBJ2-7; a possible D gene is TRBD1 (5 bases). This CDR3 has 14 residues. Germline assignment: CDR1 MNHEY and CDR2 SVGAGI. The V gene lost 6 bases and the J gene lost 1 base, with 13 bases spanning the gap. The DNA of the CDR3 is TGTGCCAGCAGAGACAGAACGGATTCCTACGAGCAGTACTTC. Its translation is CASRDRTDSYEQYF.

This chain joins TRBV6-5 and TRBJ2-5, with 9 bases matching TRBD1. Unmatched junction bases numbered 6, after V lost 7 bases and J lost 12 bases. CDR1 is MNHEY, CDR2 SVGAGI, per germline. CDR3 length equals 11 residues. CDR3 loop: CASKVRDREYF. The CDR3 DNA reads as TGTGCCAGCAAGGTCAGGGACAGGGAGTACTTC.

The CDR3 reads CASSVGSGRYEQYF. The CDR3 DNA reads as TGTGCCAGCAGCGTAGGTAGCGGGAGATACGAGCAGTACTTC. The chain combines TRBV9 with TRBJ2-7, with 9 nucleotides matching TRBD2. Germline values: CDR1 SGDLS, CDR2 YYNGEE. Unmatched junction bases numbered 2, after V lost 0 bases and J lost 4 bases. The CDR3 is made up of 14 amino acids.

The rearrangement uses TRBV11-3 and TRBJ2-7; D possibly corresponds to TRBD2 (5 bases). The CDR3 length is 15 residues. V shed 4 bases and J shed 0 bases, with 13 bases lying between them. CDR1 and CDR2 from the germline V gene are SGHNT and YENEEA. The CDR3: CASSSPSGSSYEQYF. The CDR3 DNA sequence: TGTGCCAGCAGCTCCCCCAGCGGATCCTCCTACGAGCAGTACTTC.

The chain couples TRBV30 to TRBJ1-4; D may be TRBD1 (6 bases). Germline CDR1 GTSNPN, CDR2 SVGIG (reference sequence). This CDR3 contains 15 residues. The V and J ends lost 1 base and 2 bases respectively, with 11 bases between them. The CDR3 nucleotides read TGTGCCTGGAGTGCCACGGGGGCGACTAATGAAAAACTGTTTTTT. Residues: CAWSATGATNEKLFF.

The V gene is TRBV5-1, the J gene TRBJ2-7; maybe TRBD1 (6 bases). The CDR3 covers 15 residues. Per germline, CDR1 SGHRS and CDR2 YFSETQ. Trimming cost V 4 bases and J 2 bases, with 16 bases left between them. The DNA of the CDR3 is TGCGCCAGCAGCCAGGACAGTGTCAACCCCTACGAGCAGTACTTC. Amino acids: CASSQDSVNPYEQYF.

The count of this clone is one. DNA of the CDR3: TGTGCCAGCTCACCTATAGTCGGGGGTGAAGACTATGGCTACACCTTC. It codes for CASSPIVGGEDYGYTF. The chain joins TRBV18 to TRBJ1-2; a weak D match, TRBD1 (5 bases). Trimming cost V 3 bases and J 3 bases, with 17 bases left between them. Germline CDR1 and CDR2: KGHSH and LQKENI. This CDR3 has 16 residues. The whole variable domain, filled in from reference TRBV18 and TRBJ1-2, reads NAGVMQNPRHLVRRRGQEARLRCSPMKGHSHVYWYRQLPEEGLKFMVYLQKENIIDESGMPKERFSAEFPKEGPSILRIQQVVRGDSAAYFCASSPIVGGEDYGYTFGSGTRLTVV.

The chain couples TRBV4-3 to TRBJ1-5, with TRBD1 matching 9 bases. The CDR3 is made up of 14 amino acids. V shed 4 bases, J shed 6 bases, and the junction held 4 bases outside the gene matches. Per the germline V gene, CDR1 is LGHNA and CDR2 is YSLEER. The CDR3 sequence is CASSLGTGFQPQHF. Written as DNA, the CDR3 is TGCGCCAGCAGCCTCGGGACAGGGTTTCAGCCCCAGCATTTT.

The rearrangement uses TRBV7-9 and TRBJ1-3, with D perhaps TRBD1 (6 bases). Germline V gives CDR1 SEHNR, CDR2 FQNEAQ (reference sequence). The CDR3 contains 12 residues. With 10 bases removed from V and 4 bases from J, the gap between germline ends came to 11 bases. The CDR3 spells CANRGGGNTIYF. The CDR3 DNA sequence: TGTGCCAACAGAGGGGGAGGAAACACCATATATTTT.

About this clone itself: This same CDR3 is encoded by further DNA sequences in the sample. This chain joins TRBV18 and TRBJ1-4, with a tentative D call TRBD1 (5 bases). This CDR3 comprises 14 residues. V lost 2 bases to trimming and J lost 7 bases, with 11 bases between them. Germline lookup yields CDR1 KGHSH and CDR2 LQKENI. As DNA, the CDR3 is TGTGCCAGCTCACCAGGGCAGGGCGGTGAAAAACTGTTTTTT. Residues: CASSPGQGGEKLFF.

This clone was detected only once. This rearrangement joins TRBV6-1 to TRBJ2-7; 8 bases line up with TRBD2. The CDR3 loop spans 16 amino acids. Unmatched junction bases numbered 13, after V lost 4 bases and J lost 5 bases. Germline V gene data show CDR1 as MNHNS and CDR2 as SASEGT. In DNA form, the CDR3 reads TGTGCCAGCAGTGCACCGGGACTAGACCCTCGCCACGAGCAGTACTTC. It yields the protein CASSAPGLDPRHEQYF.

The chain links TRBV5-1 to TRBJ2-1; 10 bases line up with TRBD2. With V trimmed by 4 bases and J by 1 base, 5 bases remained unmatched. The CDR3 runs to 16 residues. Germline V gene lookup returns CDR1 SGHRS and CDR2 YFSETQ. The CDR3 coding sequence is TGCGCCAGCAGCCTACCGGGACTAGCGTCCTACAATGAGCAGTTCTTC. Protein product: CASSLPGLASYNEQFF.

This chain joins TRBV9 and TRBJ2-5; 9 bases are a match to TRBD1. V was clipped by 4 bases and J by 5 bases; unmatched bases: 6. The length of the CDR3 is 14 residues. Germline V gene lookup returns CDR1 SGDLS and CDR2 YYNGEE. The CDR3, as DNA: TGTGCCAGCAGCTCCCACAGGGGGCGGGAGACCCAGTACTTC. It specifies CASSSHRGRETQYF.

The chain carries TRBV29-1 and TRBJ1-1; 7 nucleotides agree with TRBD1. Germline values: CDR1 SQVTM, CDR2 ANQGSEA. There are 12 residues in the CDR3. The CDR3 here is CSGGQSNTEAFF. CDR3 nucleotides: TGCAGTGGGGGACAGTCGAACACTGAAGCTTTCTTT.

This chain connects TRBV5-4 to TRBJ1-1; D call uncertain. Trimming removed 0 bases at V and 6 bases at J, with 12 bases between. CDR1 is SGHNT, CDR2 YYREEE, per germline (reference sequence). The CDR3 is 14 amino acids. The CDR3 sequence is CASSLELQSAEAFF. DNA for the CDR3: TGTGCCAGCAGCTTGGAACTTCAATCCGCTGAAGCTTTCTTT.

The genes are TRBV2 and TRBJ2-5; no firm D call. V was shortened by 6 bases and J by 0 bases, with 14 bases between the two germline ends. Germline-derived CDR1 and CDR2 are SNHLY and FYNNEI. The CDR3 has 15 amino acids. CDR3 nucleotide sequence: TGTGCCAGCAGGTTAGGGTTTGTGGACCAAGAGACCCAGTACTTC. Translation: CASRLGFVDQETQYF.